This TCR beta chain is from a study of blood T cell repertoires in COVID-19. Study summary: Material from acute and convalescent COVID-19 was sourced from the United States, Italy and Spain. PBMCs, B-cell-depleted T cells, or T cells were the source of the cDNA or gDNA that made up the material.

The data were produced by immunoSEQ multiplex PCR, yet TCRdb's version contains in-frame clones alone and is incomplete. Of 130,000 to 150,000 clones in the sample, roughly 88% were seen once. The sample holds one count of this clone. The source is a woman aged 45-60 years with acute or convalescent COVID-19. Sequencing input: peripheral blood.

CDR3 sequence: CASSVVAGEQNEQFF. CDR3 DNA: TGTGCCAGCAGCGTAGTAGCGGGAGAGCAGAATGAGCAGTTCTTC. This chain links TRBV9 with TRBJ2-1, with 9 nucleotides matching TRBD2. Germline V lookup: CDR1 SGDLS, CDR2 YYNGEE. V trimming: 0 bases; J trimming: 7 bases; junction bases outside the gene matches: 5. The CDR3 extends over 15 amino acids. The full variable domain, in which reference TRBV9 and TRBJ2-1 provide the parts outside the CDR3, is DSGVTQTPKHLITATGQRVTLRCSPRSGDLSVYWYQQSLDQGLQFLIQYYNGEERAKGNILERFSAQQFPDLHSELNLSSLELGDSALYFCASSVVAGEQNEQFFGPGTRLTVL.